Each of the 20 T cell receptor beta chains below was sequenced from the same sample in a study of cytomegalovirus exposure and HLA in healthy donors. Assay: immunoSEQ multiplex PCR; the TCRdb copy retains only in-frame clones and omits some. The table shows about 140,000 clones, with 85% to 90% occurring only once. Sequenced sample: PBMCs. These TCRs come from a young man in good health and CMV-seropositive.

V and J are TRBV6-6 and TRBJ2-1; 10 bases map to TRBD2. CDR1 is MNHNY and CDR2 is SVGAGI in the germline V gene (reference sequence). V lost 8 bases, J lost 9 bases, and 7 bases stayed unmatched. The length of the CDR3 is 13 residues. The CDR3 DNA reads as TGTGCCAGCGAGCGGGAGGGCCTGGGTGAGCAGTTCTTC. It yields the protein CASEREGLGEQFF.

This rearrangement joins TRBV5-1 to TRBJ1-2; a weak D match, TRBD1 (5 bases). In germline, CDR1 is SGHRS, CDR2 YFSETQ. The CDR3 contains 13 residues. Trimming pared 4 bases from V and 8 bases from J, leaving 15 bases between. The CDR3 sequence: CASSETVNPGYTF. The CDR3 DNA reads TGCGCCAGCAGCGAGACAGTCAATCCCGGCTACACCTTC.

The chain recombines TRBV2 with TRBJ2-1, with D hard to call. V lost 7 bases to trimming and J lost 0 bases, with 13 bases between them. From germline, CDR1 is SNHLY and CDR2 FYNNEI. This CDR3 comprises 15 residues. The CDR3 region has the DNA TGTGCCAGCACCCGATCGACAACCTCCTACAATGAGCAGTTCTTC. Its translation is CASTRSTTSYNEQFF.

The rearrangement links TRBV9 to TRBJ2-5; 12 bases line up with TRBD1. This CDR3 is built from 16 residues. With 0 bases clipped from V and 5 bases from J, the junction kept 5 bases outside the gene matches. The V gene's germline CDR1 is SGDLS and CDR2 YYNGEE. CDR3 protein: CASSVGDRGREETQYF. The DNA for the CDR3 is TGTGCCAGCAGCGTAGGGGACAGGGGGCGCGAGGAGACCCAGTACTTC.

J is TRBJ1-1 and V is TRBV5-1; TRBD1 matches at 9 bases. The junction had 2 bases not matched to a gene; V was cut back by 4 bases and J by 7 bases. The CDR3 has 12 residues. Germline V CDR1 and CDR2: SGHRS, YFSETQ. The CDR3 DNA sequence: TGCGCCAGCAGCGGGGGACAGGGTGAAGCTTTCTTT. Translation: CASSGGQGEAFF.

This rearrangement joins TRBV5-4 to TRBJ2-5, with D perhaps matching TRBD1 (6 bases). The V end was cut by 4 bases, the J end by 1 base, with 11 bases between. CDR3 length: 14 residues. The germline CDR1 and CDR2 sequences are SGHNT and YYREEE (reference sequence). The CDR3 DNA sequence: TGTGCCAGCAGCGGCACAGGGAGCCAAGAGACCCAGTACTTC. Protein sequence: CASSGTGSQETQYF.

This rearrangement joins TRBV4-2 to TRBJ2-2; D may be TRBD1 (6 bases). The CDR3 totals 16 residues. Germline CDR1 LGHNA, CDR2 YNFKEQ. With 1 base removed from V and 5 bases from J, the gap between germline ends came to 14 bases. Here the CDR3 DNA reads TGTGCCAGCAGCCAAGGGGCCGCAAGGGGGACCGGGGAGCTGTTTTTT. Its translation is CASSQGAARGTGELFF.

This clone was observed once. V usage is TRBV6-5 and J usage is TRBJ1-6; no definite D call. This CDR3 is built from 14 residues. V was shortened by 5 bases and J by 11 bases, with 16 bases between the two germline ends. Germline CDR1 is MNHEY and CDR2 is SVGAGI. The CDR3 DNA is TGTGCCAGCAGTGATGCGCAGGTTAGGACACCCCTCCACTTT. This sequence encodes CASSDAQVRTPLHF.

CDR3 DNA sequence: TGTGCCAGCAGACACCGGGACAGCTACGAGCAGTACTTC. Amino acid sequence: CASRHRDSYEQYF. The J gene is TRBJ2-7, the V gene TRBV14; 7 nucleotides line up with TRBD1. The V gene end was trimmed by 6 bases and the J gene end by 3 bases; junction bases not matched to a gene: 5. Per germline, CDR1 SGHDN and CDR2 FVKESK. The CDR3 has 13 amino acids.

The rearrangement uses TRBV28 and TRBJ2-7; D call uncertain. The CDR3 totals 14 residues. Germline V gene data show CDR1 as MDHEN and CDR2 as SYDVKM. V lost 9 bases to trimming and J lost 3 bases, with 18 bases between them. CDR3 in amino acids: CASISTETSYEQYF. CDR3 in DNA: TGTGCCAGTATAAGCACAGAGACAAGCTACGAGCAGTACTTC.

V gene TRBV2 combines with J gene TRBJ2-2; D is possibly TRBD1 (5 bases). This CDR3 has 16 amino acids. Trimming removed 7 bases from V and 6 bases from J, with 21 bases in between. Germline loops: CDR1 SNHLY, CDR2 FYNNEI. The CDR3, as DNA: TGTGCCAGCATGGCGGCAGGGAATAGGGGCGCCGGGGAGCTGTTTTTT. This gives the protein CASMAAGNRGAGELFF. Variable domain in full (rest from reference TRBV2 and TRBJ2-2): EPEVTQTPSHQVTQMGQEVILRCVPISNHLYFYWYRQILGQKVEFLVSFYNNEISEKSEIFDDQFSVERPDGSNFTLKIRSTKLEDSAMYFCASMAAGNRGAGELFFGEGSRLTVL.

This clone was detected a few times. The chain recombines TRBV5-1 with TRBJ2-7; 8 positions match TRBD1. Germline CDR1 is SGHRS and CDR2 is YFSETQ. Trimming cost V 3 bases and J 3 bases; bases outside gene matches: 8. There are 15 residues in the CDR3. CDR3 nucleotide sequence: TGCGCCAGCAGCTCGGGACAGGTTTTACGCTACGAGCAGTACTTC. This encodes CASSSGQVLRYEQYF.

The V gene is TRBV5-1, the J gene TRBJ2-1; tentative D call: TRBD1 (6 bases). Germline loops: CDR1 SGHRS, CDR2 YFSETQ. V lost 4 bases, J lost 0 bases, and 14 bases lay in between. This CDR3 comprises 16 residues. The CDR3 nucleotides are TGCGCCAGCAGCGCCTCCACAGGGAGCTCCTACAATGAGCAGTTCTTC. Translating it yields CASSASTGSSYNEQFF.

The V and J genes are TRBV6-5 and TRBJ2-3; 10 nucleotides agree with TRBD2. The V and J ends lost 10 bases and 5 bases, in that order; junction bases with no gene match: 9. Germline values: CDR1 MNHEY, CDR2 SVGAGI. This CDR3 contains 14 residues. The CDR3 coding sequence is TGTGCCACCGGGAGCGGGGGGGGTGGAGATACGCAGTATTTT. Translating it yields CATGSGGGGDTQYF.

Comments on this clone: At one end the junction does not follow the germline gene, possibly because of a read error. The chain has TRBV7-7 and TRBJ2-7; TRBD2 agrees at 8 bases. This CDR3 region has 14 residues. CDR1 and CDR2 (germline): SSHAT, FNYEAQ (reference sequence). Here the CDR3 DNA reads TGTGCTAGCAGCTTGGGACTAGGGGACTACGAGCAGTACTTC. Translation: CASSLGLGDYEQYF.

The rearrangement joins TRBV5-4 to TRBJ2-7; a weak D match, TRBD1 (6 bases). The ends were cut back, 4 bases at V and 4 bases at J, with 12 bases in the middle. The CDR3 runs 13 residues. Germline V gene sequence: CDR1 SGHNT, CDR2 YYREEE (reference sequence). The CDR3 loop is CASSITGIYEQYF. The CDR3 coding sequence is TGTGCCAGCAGCATTACAGGGATATACGAGCAGTACTTC.

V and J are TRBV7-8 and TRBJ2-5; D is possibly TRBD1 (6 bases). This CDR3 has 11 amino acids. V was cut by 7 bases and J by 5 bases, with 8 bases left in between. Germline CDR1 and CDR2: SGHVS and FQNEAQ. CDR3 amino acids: CASKRGETQYF. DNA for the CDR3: TGTGCCAGCAAAAGGGGGGAGACCCAGTACTTC.

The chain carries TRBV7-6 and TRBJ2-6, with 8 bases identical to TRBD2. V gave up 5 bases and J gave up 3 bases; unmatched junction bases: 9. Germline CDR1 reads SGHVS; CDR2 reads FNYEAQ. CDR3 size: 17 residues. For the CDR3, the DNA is TGTGCCAGCAGCGATACTCAGCGGGAGTTTGGGGCCAACGTCCTGACTTTC. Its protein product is CASSDTQREFGANVLTF.

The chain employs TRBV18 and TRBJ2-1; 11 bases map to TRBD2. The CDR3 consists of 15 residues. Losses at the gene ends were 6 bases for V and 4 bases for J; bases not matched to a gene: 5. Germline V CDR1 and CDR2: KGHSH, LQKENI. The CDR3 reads CASSLTSGAYNEQFF. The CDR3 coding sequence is TGTGCCAGCTCTCTGACTAGCGGGGCATACAATGAGCAGTTCTTC.

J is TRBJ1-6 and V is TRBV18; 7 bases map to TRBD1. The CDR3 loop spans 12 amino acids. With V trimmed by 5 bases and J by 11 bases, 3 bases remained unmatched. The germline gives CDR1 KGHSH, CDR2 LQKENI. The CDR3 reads CASSDRVPPLHF. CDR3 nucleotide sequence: TGTGCCAGCTCAGACAGGGTTCCACCCCTCCACTTT.